This T cell receptor beta chain was sequenced for a study of CD8 T cells in ankylosing spondylitis. Broader study findings: Within ankylosing spondylitis blood, a TCR beta motif made up of eight highly homologous variants appeared to be characteristic.

Construction of TCR beta libraries was performed using quantitative 5'-RACE with molecular barcodes. TCRdb reprocessed the 5' RACE reads via MiXCR and lists one record per CDR3 protein. The sample has about 130,000 distinct CDR3 sequences; 6% to 8.5% are singletons. The CDR3 runs to 13 residues. V lost 7 bases and J lost 2, with 11 bases in between. This clonotype was seen repeatedly, ten times or more. Its antigen is not known. This clonotype originated in a female donor with ankylosing spondylitis or in good health (not recorded which). The rearrangement joins TRBV12-3 or TRBV12-4 to TRBJ1-1, with D unresolved. The sample was blood, either unsorted or a sorted T cell fraction (not recorded which). In DNA form, the CDR3 reads TGTGCCAGCAAAGGAGTAGGAAACACTGAAGCTTTCTTT. Encoded protein: CASKGVGNTEAFF.